This T cell receptor beta chain was identified in a study of T-cell memory formation after mild COVID-19 (dated by TCRdb to 2020 to 2023). For the study in its entirety: TCR sequence clusters from the two donors were largely donor specific. Two young, previously healthy adult volunteers made up the cohort, one male and one female. Longitudinal TCRalpha and TCRbeta repertoire sequencing tracked T-cell clones expanding and contracting after mild COVID-19 in two donors. Results the study describes overall, beyond this receptor: Balanced CD4/CD8 phenotypes were observed for clones contracting from day 15 to 85, whereas a bias towards CD4+ was observed for a second wave of clones expanding from day 15 to 37. SARS-CoV-2 specificity of the second-wave clones peaking on day 37 was not confirmed. Some responding clones were found in pre-infection memory, which suggests that pre-existing cross-reactive memory T cells took part in the SARS-CoV-2 response. Contracting CD4+ clones were located mainly in the CM and EM memory subsets, whereas CD8+ clones were found to be enriched in EMRA. The study included only a couple of mild cases, and larger cohorts that include severe cases with pre-infection samples were judged to be necessary.

Ficoll-Paque density gradient centrifugation was the method used to isolate PBMCs. Spanning cysteine to phenylalanine, the CDR3 consists of 13 amino acids. Here the CDR3 DNA is all that survives: 39 bases in frame from base 1. At the junction V is shortened by 7 bases and J by 5 bases, with 15 bases in between. As encoded in the germline V gene, CDR1 is SNHLY while CDR2 is FYNNEI. TCRdb records Illumina NovaSeq 6000 as the sequencer. Using 5'RACE with constant-segment primers, TCRalpha and TCRbeta cDNA libraries were constructed, with sample barcodes and unique molecular identifiers added in the process. Trizol reagent was used to extract RNA from every sample. Libraries were amplified in two PCR steps, with a second sample barcode and Illumina TruSeq adapters added in the second step. Libraries were sequenced on an Illumina NovaSeq with 2 x 150 bp paired-end reads. Per the original workflow: With migec v1.2.7, reads were demultiplexed and then collapsed into UMI-guided consensus sequences. Using mixcr v2.1.11, UMI consensuses were aligned to TRA and TRB V and J templates and then assembled into clonotypes. A clonotype was counted as expanded or contracted only if both edgeR and NoisET called the change significant, with noise models trained on biological replicates. For edgeR calls, a false discovery rate-adjusted p below 0.01 and a log2 fold-change threshold of 1 were applied. PCA with hierarchical clustering of max-normalized trajectories of the 1000 most abundant clonotypes was used as exploratory dynamics analysis. Separately sequenced CD4+ and CD8+ repertoires were used to assign a CD4 or CD8 phenotype to each responding clone. TCRdb trimmed the raw reads at Q25, called clones with MiXCR and kept productive beta chains. Here each entry gathers all rows of one CDR3 protein and keeps the most common genes and DNA. The V and J calls here are based on TCRdb, not the publication. Present in this sample are 170,000 or so distinct CDR3 sequences, about 22% of which were seen just once. The ten largest clones add up to about 21% of the sample.

A remark on this clonotype: This receptor's antigen is unknown. Per-base qualities were not stored, and no clone one base away is much larger.

Sequences were obtained from PBMCs or a T cell subset sorted from them (not recorded which). The chain couples TRBV2 to TRBJ2-7; a weak D assignment points to TRBD2 (6 bases agree). The source of this sequence is an adult woman who had mild COVID-19 (a few samples of this study predate the infection). The sample titles of this study are shuffled in the database, so cell type and time point are left out; the donor was told from shared clones. The DNA sequence is TGTGCCAGCAATCCATGGGAGGCCGACGAGCAGTACTTC. The translation is CASNPWEADEQYF. Where the CDR3 stops, the reference TRBV2 and TRBJ2-7 genes take over; the full variable domain is EPEVTQTPSHQVTQMGQEVILRCVPISNHLYFYWYRQILGQKVEFLVSFYNNEISEKSEIFDDQFSVERPDGSNFTLKIRSTKLEDSAMYFCASNPWEADEQYFGPGTRLTVT.